The source of this T cell receptor (beta chain) is a study of Ad26.COV2.S vaccination and SARS-CoV-2 variants. Concerning this clone: Its antigen remains unidentified.

Sequencing was performed with immunoSEQ multiplex PCR; in TCRdb, only in-frame clones are kept and a portion is missing. The sample yields fewer than 100,000 clones, 82% seen once. CDR3 length equals 14 residues. Germline V CDR1 and CDR2: SEHNR, FQNEAQ (reference sequence). The ends were cut back, 5 bases at V and 0 bases at J, with 7 bases in the middle. Study-level findings and limits: The placebo group had lower spike-specific TCR breadth than the vaccine recipients did. Analyses of TCR breadth and depth may have underestimated total T cell responses. Reportedly, after vaccination the spike-specific CD8+ and CD4+ T cell responses displayed substantial breadth.

This sample comprised peripheral blood, obtained after recovery from COVID-19. The sequence came from a human donor who had recovered from COVID-19. This chain connects TRBV7-9 to TRBJ2-2; unclear D gene. The CDR3 here is CASSPPSNTGELFF. The CDR3 DNA is TGTGCCAGCAGCCCACCATCGAACACCGGGGAGCTGTTTTTT.